The 32 T cell receptor beta chains below come from one sample, sequenced in a study of breast tumors, draining lymph nodes, adjacent tissues. Breast cancer patients provided tissue from their axillary draining lymph nodes. MiXCR, run by TCRdb on the multiplex PCR reads, gives a single entry per CDR3 protein. The sample gives approximately 210,000 distinct CDR3 sequences, less than 35% of which show up once; 3% to 4% is in the top ten. The sequenced sample was axillary lymph node tissue. The source of these receptors is a female donor with breast cancer. Some clones in this sample may be carry-over from other donors' samples.

There are many counts of this clonotype. This chain connects TRBV18 to TRBJ2-5; tentatively, D is TRBD2 (5 bases). The CDR3 is 14 residues long. V was clipped by 3 bases and J by 0 bases, with 8 bases between them. Germline V gene data show CDR1 as KGHSH and CDR2 as LQKENI. The CDR3 here is CASSPRGNQETQYF. CDR3 nucleotide sequence: TGTGCCAGCTCACCGAGAGGGAACCAAGAGACCCAGTACTTC.

This clonotype was picked up many times. The chain joins TRBV9 to TRBJ2-3, with TRBD2 matching over 7 bases. V was pared by 4 bases and J by 3 bases, with 5 bases of the junction left unmatched. From germline, CDR1 is SGDLS and CDR2 YYNGEE. This CDR3 is built from 14 residues. The CDR3 nucleotides read TGTGCCAGCAGCTCTCTGCGGGGGACAGATACGCAGTATTTT. Its translation: CASSSLRGTDTQYF.

The chain has TRBV5-4 and TRBJ1-2; 7 bases align to TRBD1. The germline gives CDR1 SGHNT, CDR2 YYREEE (reference sequence). The CDR3 is 16 residues long. V shed 2 bases and J 0 bases; nucleotides not matched to a gene: 7. CDR3 nucleotides: TGTGCCAGCAGCTTCCCGGGACAGATGACTAACTATGGCTACACCTTC. Protein sequence: CASSFPGQMTNYGYTF.

This clonotype was counted only a few times. The V gene is TRBV6-1, the J gene TRBJ2-1; 8 bases line up with TRBD2. V shed 0 bases, J shed 6 bases, and the junction held 7 bases outside the gene matches. The CDR3 is 16 amino acids. The V gene's germline CDR1 is MNHNS and CDR2 SASEGT. The CDR3 bases are TGTGCCAGCAGTGAAGCGGCGGGGGGATCCCTCAATGAGCAGTTCTTC. It yields the protein CASSEAAGGSLNEQFF.

This CDR3 reads CASSQTGSSDTQYF. As DNA, the CDR3 is TGCGCCAGCAGCCAGACGGGGAGCTCAGATACGCAGTATTTT. This chain joins TRBV5-1 and TRBJ2-3; D is possibly TRBD2 (5 bases). The CDR3 spans 14 residues. Trimming took off 4 bases at V and 4 bases at J, with 13 bases between the two ends. Germline V lookup: CDR1 SGHRS, CDR2 YFSETQ. The full variable domain, in which reference TRBV5-1 and TRBJ2-3 provide the parts outside the CDR3, is KAGVTQTPRYLIKTRGQQVTLSCSPISGHRSVSWYQQTPGQGLQFLFEYFSETQRNKGNFPGRFSGRQFSNSRSEMNVSTLELGDSALYLCASSQTGSSDTQYFGPGTRLTVL.

In this sample, this clonotype turned up many times. The V call is TRBV9, the J call TRBJ2-3; TRBD2 matches 7 bases. Trimming cost V 3 bases and J 1 base; bases outside gene matches: 8. Germline V lookup: CDR1 SGDLS, CDR2 YYNGEE. The CDR3 consists of 16 residues. DNA of the CDR3: TGTGCCAGCAGCGGCCGACTAGCAGAAGGCACAGATACGCAGTATTTT. Amino acids: CASSGRLAEGTDTQYF.

This clonotype has at least ten counts. The rearrangement uses TRBV3-1 and TRBJ1-2, with D possibly being TRBD1 (5 bases). CDR1 and CDR2 from the germline V gene are LGHDT and YNNKEL (reference sequence). The germline V and J ends were trimmed by 2 bases and 4 bases, with 11 bases remaining between them. The CDR3 loop spans 14 amino acids. CDR3 coding DNA: TGTGCCAGCAGCCAACAGAAGGGGACCTATGGCTACACCTTC. Its protein product is CASSQQKGTYGYTF.

The sample holds a few counts of this clonotype. A much larger clone lies one base from this, so it may be a read error. The chain joins TRBV9 to TRBJ2-2; TRBD2 might be the D (6 bases). Germline CDR1 and CDR2: SGDLS and YYNGEE. CDR3 size: 15 residues. The CDR3 nucleotides read TGTGCCAGCAGCGTAGCGGGAGCTCAAACCGGGGAGCCGTTTTTT. Translation: CASSVAGAQTGEPFF.

This clonotype was recorded many times. The J gene is TRBJ2-1, the V gene TRBV6-5; 7 nucleotides line up with TRBD2. The V gene end was trimmed by 7 bases and the J gene end by 10 bases; junction bases not matched to a gene: 25. Germline V gene data show CDR1 as MNHEY and CDR2 as SVGAGI. The CDR3 spans 18 residues. CDR3 loop: CASKGGRGYERVQVEQFF. CDR3 in DNA: TGTGCCAGCAAAGGCGGGAGAGGATATGAGCGCGTACAGGTCGAGCAGTTCTTC.

The chain employs TRBV20-1 and TRBJ2-5; 9 bases align to TRBD2. The CDR3 is made up of 13 amino acids. Germline values: CDR1 DFQATT, CDR2 SNEGSKA (reference sequence). V trimming: 6 bases; J trimming: 6 bases; junction bases outside the gene matches: 8. Here the CDR3 reads CSASTGTSKTQYF. In nucleotides, the CDR3 is TGCAGTGCGTCCACAGGGACTAGCAAGACCCAGTACTTC.

The chain links TRBV7-9 to TRBJ1-2, with D unclear. V gave up 1 base and J gave up 4 bases, with 7 bases separating them. Germline assignment: CDR1 SEHNR and CDR2 FQNEAQ (reference sequence). The CDR3 is 13 amino acids. This chain's CDR3 is CASSLGDTYGYTF. CDR3 DNA: TGTGCCAGCAGCTTAGGCGACACCTATGGCTACACCTTC.

This clonotype was counted once. The CDR3 reads CASSEEWKDSPLHF. CDR3 nucleotide sequence: TGTGCCAGCAGTGAAGAATGGAAGGATTCACCCCTCCACTTT. The chain has TRBV2 and TRBJ1-6; D gene unclear. V was pared by 1 base and J by 8 bases, with 9 bases between. There are 14 residues in the CDR3. Germline V gene sequence: CDR1 SNHLY, CDR2 FYNNEI.

This chain joins TRBV5-5 and TRBJ1-2; TRBD1 might be the D (6 bases). Germline values: CDR1 SGHKS, CDR2 YYEKEE (reference sequence). The CDR3 consists of 15 residues. Deletions cut 1 base from V and 0 bases from J, with 10 bases between. CDR3: CASSLWDTANYGYTF. The DNA for the CDR3 is TGTGCCAGCAGCTTGTGGGACACCGCTAACTATGGCTACACCTTC.

This clonotype was counted ten times or more. The rearrangement joins TRBV7-6 to TRBJ1-6; possibly TRBD1 for D (6 bases). The germline V gene has CDR1 SGHVS and CDR2 FNYEAQ. With 4 bases removed from V and 10 bases from J, the gap between germline ends came to 11 bases. The CDR3 runs 13 residues. The CDR3 is CASSSPGESPLHF. The CDR3 nucleotides read TGTGCCAGCAGCTCCCCAGGGGAATCACCCCTCCACTTT.

This chain links TRBV10-1 with TRBJ2-7; D call uncertain. Trimming shortened V by 4 bases and J by 3 bases, and 10 bases separated the two germline ends. This CDR3 spans 13 amino acids. Looked up from germline, CDR1 is WNHNN and CDR2 is SYGVQD (reference sequence). The CDR3 here is CASSAGRGYEQYF. CDR3 DNA: TGCGCCAGCAGTGCGGGCCGTGGCTACGAGCAGTACTTC.

This clonotype was found many times. The chain uses TRBV3-1 and TRBJ2-7; tentative D call: TRBD1 (5 bases). Deletions cut 1 base from V and 9 bases from J, with 19 bases between. CDR3 length equals 15 residues. Germline values: CDR1 LGHDT, CDR2 YNNKEL (reference sequence). CDR3 sequence: CASSQAAGRLRGQYF. The CDR3 nucleotides are TGTGCCAGCAGCCAAGCGGCAGGGCGGTTACGAGGGCAGTACTTC.

In this sample, this clonotype turned up many times. The chain has TRBV7-9 and TRBJ2-3, with 8 nucleotides matching TRBD1. CDR1 SEHNR and CDR2 FQNEAQ come from the germline V gene (reference sequence). V was pared by 9 bases and J by 2 bases, with 7 bases of the junction left unmatched. The length of the CDR3 is 14 residues. This CDR3 is CASFQGALTDTQYF. The CDR3 DNA sequence: TGTGCCAGTTTTCAGGGGGCTCTCACAGATACGCAGTATTTT.

The chain recombines TRBV5-1 with TRBJ2-1; tentative D call: TRBD1 (5 bases). The CDR3 has 14 amino acids. From germline, CDR1 is SGHRS and CDR2 YFSETQ. Trimming took off 0 bases at V and 7 bases at J, with 11 bases between the two ends. CDR3 nucleotides: TGCGCCAGCAGCTTGGTTCAGGGATGGAATGAGCAGTTCTTC. Its translation is CASSLVQGWNEQFF.

This clonotype was detected many times. This chain uses TRBV29-1 with TRBJ2-2, with TRBD1 matching 7 bases. V lost 4 bases and J lost 4; bases outside the gene matches: 3. From germline, CDR1 is SQVTM and CDR2 ANQGSEA. The CDR3 length is 13 residues. In DNA, the CDR3 is TGCAGCGTTGGGACAGGTGTCACCGGGGAGCTGTTTTTT. Translated, it gives CSVGTGVTGELFF.

In the case of this clonotype: A read error is possible here, since a much larger clone lies one base away. The chain joins TRBV12-3 or TRBV12-4 to TRBJ2-7; D perhaps matches TRBD2 (5 bases). The CDR3 is 11 residues long. The CDR3 loop is CASSLERERYF. CDR3 DNA: TGCGCCAGCAGTCTGGAGAGGGAGCGGTACTTC.

The V call is TRBV12-3 or TRBV12-4, the J call TRBJ2-7; 14 positions agree with TRBD2. Germline trimming cut 6 bases from V and 6 bases from J; bases unmatched to any gene: 13. CDR3 size: 17 residues. CDR3 sequence reads: CASSPRTGTSGSCEQYF. CDR3 DNA: TGTGCCAGCAGCCCTCGGACAGGGACTAGCGGGAGTTGCGAGCAGTACTTC.

This clonotype came up many times. The V call is TRBV2, the J call TRBJ2-7; 7 bases match TRBD2. This CDR3 region has 17 residues. V was clipped by 3 bases and J by 4 bases; unmatched bases: 15. CDR1 and CDR2 from the germline V gene are SNHLY and FYNNEI. The CDR3 loop is CASSDYTLAGEAYEQYF. DNA for the CDR3: TGTGCCAGCAGTGACTACACTCTGGCGGGGGAGGCATACGAGCAGTACTTC. The full variable domain, rest sourced from reference TRBV2 and TRBJ2-7, is EPEVTQTPSHQVTQMGQEVILRCVPISNHLYFYWYRQILGQKVEFLVSFYNNEISEKSEIFDDQFSVERPDGSNFTLKIRSTKLEDSAMYFCASSDYTLAGEAYEQYFGPGTRLTVT.

The chain carries TRBV20-1 and TRBJ2-3; 11 positions match TRBD2. CDR1 is DFQATT, CDR2 SNEGSKA, per germline (reference sequence). V was clipped by 6 bases and J by 11 bases; unmatched bases: 13. The CDR3 covers 14 residues. CDR3 amino acids: CSATSGGAWNEQYF. In DNA, the CDR3 is TGCAGTGCAACTAGCGGGGGAGCTTGGAATGAGCAGTATTTT.

This clonotype came up many times. This CDR3 reads CSAISGRGLEQYF. The CDR3 DNA is TGCAGTGCCATTAGCGGGAGGGGGCTCGAGCAGTACTTC. This chain connects TRBV20-1 to TRBJ2-7; TRBD2 agrees at 11 bases. The germline V gene encodes CDR1 DFQATT and CDR2 SNEGSKA (reference sequence). Germline trimming cut 6 bases from V and 6 bases from J; bases unmatched to any gene: 7. CDR3 length equals 13 residues.

This clonotype was observed many times. DNA of the CDR3: TGTGCCACCAGCAGAAGAAGGACTCGCACAGATACGCAGTATTTT. Translation: CATSRRRTRTDTQYF. The V call is TRBV15, the J call TRBJ2-3; maybe TRBD2 (5 bases). The germline V gene encodes CDR1 LNHNV and CDR2 YYDKDF (reference sequence). Trimming removed 2 bases at V and 1 base at J, with 10 bases between. The CDR3 length is 15 residues.

This chain uses TRBV11-2 with TRBJ1-2; the D gene is possibly TRBD1 (5 bases). The germline V gene encodes CDR1 SGHAT and CDR2 FQNNGV. Trimming pared 1 base from V and 8 bases from J, leaving 11 bases between. The CDR3 sequence is 13 residues long. The CDR3 spells CASSLGGISGYTF. The CDR3 coding sequence is TGTGCCAGCAGCTTAGGGGGGATTTCGGGCTACACCTTC.

This clonotype was observed many times. The CDR3 loop is CASSSPNFRTQYF. The CDR3 coding sequence is TGTGCCAGCAGCTCGCCCAACTTTAGGACCCAGTACTTC. The J gene is TRBJ2-5, the V gene TRBV11-3; no clear D. Germline lookup yields CDR1 SGHNT and CDR2 YENEEA. The CDR3 contains 13 residues. V lost 4 bases, J lost 7 bases, and 13 bases lay in between.

This clonotype was detected a few times. The V gene is TRBV6-2 or TRBV6-3, the J gene TRBJ1-5, with D perhaps matching TRBD1 (5 bases). This CDR3 comprises 16 residues. Per germline, CDR1 MNHEY and CDR2 SVGEGT. Trimming left V 6 bases short and J 0 bases short, with 15 bases between. CDR3: CASSSRNRFSNQPQHF. In nucleotides, the CDR3 is TGTGCCAGCAGCTCCAGGAACAGGTTTAGCAATCAGCCCCAGCATTTT.

This clonotype was observed many times. The chain has TRBV7-3 and TRBJ2-1, with 8 bases identical to TRBD1. Germline CDR1 reads SGHTA; CDR2 reads FQGTGA. V lost 5 bases, J lost 8 bases, and 11 bases stayed unmatched. The CDR3 totals 15 residues. CDR3 nucleotide sequence: TGTGCCAGCAGCCCCAGTGGACAGGGCGGTGATGAGCAGTTCTTC. It is translated as CASSPSGQGGDEQFF.

This clonotype was counted between two and nine times. J is TRBJ2-1 and V is TRBV9; 12 bases match TRBD2. In germline, CDR1 is SGDLS, CDR2 YYNGEE. The CDR3 is 18 amino acids. Trimming took 2 bases from V and 7 from J; bases not matched to a gene: 13. The CDR3 sequence is CASSVFWLAGGAGNEQFF. The CDR3 DNA reads as TGTGCCAGCAGCGTTTTTTGGCTAGCGGGAGGGGCTGGGAATGAGCAGTTCTTC. The full variable domain, in which reference TRBV9 and TRBJ2-1 provide the parts outside the CDR3, is DSGVTQTPKHLITATGQRVTLRCSPRSGDLSVYWYQQSLDQGLQFLIQYYNGEERAKGNILERFSAQQFPDLHSELNLSSLELGDSALYFCASSVFWLAGGAGNEQFFGPGTRLTVL.

This clonotype was found many times. This sequence joins TRBV11-2 and TRBJ1-6; no clear D. The germline V and J ends were trimmed by 1 base and 7 bases, with 11 bases remaining between them. CDR1 SGHAT and CDR2 FQNNGV come from the germline V gene. CDR3 length equals 15 residues. CDR3 region: CASSLGYGKNSPLHF. The CDR3 DNA sequence: TGTGCCAGCAGCTTAGGGTACGGCAAAAATTCACCCCTCCACTTT.

The sample holds many counts of this clonotype. The chain's CDR3 is CASSYRQGNYEQYF. The DNA for the CDR3 is TGTGCCAGCAGCTACCGACAGGGCAACTACGAGCAGTACTTC. This chain joins TRBV7-6 and TRBJ2-7; 7 bases match TRBD1. The CDR3 sequence is 14 residues long. Germline trimming cut 4 bases from V and 3 bases from J; bases unmatched to any gene: 6. Looked up from germline, CDR1 is SGHVS and CDR2 is FNYEAQ.